The T cell receptor beta chain under discussion was sequenced for a study of blood T cell repertoires in COVID-19. This CDR3 region has 15 residues. With V trimmed by 6 bases and J by 9 bases, 12 bases remained unmatched. The germline V gene has CDR1 SGHAT and CDR2 FQNNGV. The table came from immunoSEQ multiplex PCR; TCRdb's copy has only in-frame clones and leaves some out. The sample consists of under 200,000 clones, more than 75% of them appearing once. The specimen was peripheral blood. The chain employs TRBV11-2 and TRBJ2-1; 9 nucleotides line up with TRBD1. The clonotype originates from a man aged 35-49 years with active or convalescent COVID-19. The DNA of the CDR3 is TGTGCCAGCAGAAGAGTCGCGGACAGGGGACGTGAGCAGTTCTTC. Translated: CASRRVADRGREQFF.